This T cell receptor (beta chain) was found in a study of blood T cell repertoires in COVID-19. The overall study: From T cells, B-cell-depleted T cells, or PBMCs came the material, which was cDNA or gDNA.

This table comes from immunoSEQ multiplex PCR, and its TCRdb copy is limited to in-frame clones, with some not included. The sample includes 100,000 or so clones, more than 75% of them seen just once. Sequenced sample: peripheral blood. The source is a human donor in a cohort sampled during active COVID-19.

The CDR3, as DNA: TGTGCCAGCAGCTTATATCAGCGACCAAACACTGAAGCTTTCTTT. Translation gives CASSLYQRPNTEAFF. V usage is TRBV11-2 and J usage is TRBJ1-1; D ambiguous. V lost 2 bases and J 2 bases, leaving 12 bases between the germline ends. The germline V gene has CDR1 SGHAT and CDR2 FQNNGV. This CDR3 has 15 residues.